The sequence of this T cell receptor (beta chain) was determined in a study of beta chain features in type 1 diabetes. Study-wide results and caveats: Type 1 diabetes patients had TCRB CDR3s that were shorter (moderately but significantly so) in all four CD4+ subsets.

Of the isolated RNA, all was reverse transcribed, and so the sequenced material was expressed TCRB transcripts. Repertoires were generated with immunoSEQ multiplex PCR, while TCRdb's copy carries only in-frame clones and drops some. The table includes some 660,000 clones, about 14% detected once. Germline-derived CDR1 and CDR2 are GTSNPN and SVGIG (reference sequence). The CDR3 consists of 14 residues. The V end lost 1 base, the J end lost 4 bases, and 10 bases lay between the germline ends. This clone appeared a few times. Its antigen is not identified. The TCR comes from a man between 18 and 35 years old with type 1 diabetes. Sequencing was carried out using naive CD4+ T cells from blood. The chain recombines TRBV30 with TRBJ1-4, with D uncertain. Written as DNA, the CDR3 is TGTGCCTGGAGTGGGCCCGGTGGTAATGAAAAACTGTTTTTT. This sequence encodes CAWSGPGGNEKLFF.